This TCR beta chain was sequenced in a study of Graves' ophthalmopathy and Graves' hyperthyroidism. The CDR3 loop spans 16 amino acids. With 0 bases clipped from V and 3 bases from J, the junction kept 3 bases outside the gene matches. Germline lookup yields CDR1 SGHRS and CDR2 YFSETQ. The diagnosis was founded upon clinical symptoms, serum thyroxine, TRAb, thyroid ultrasound and orbital computed tomography. Amplified TCR beta CDR3 regions were obtained using RNA transcripts as template. Following a first-round RT-PCR that used HTBI primers, a second-round multiplex PCR was carried out. One entry per CDR3 protein results from TCRdb running MiXCR on the multiplex PCR reads. The sample yields about 240,000 distinct CDR3 sequences, 45% seen once.

The chain employs TRBV5-1 and TRBJ1-4, with 9 bases identical to TRBD1. Sequencing was done on a sample of peripheral blood. The clonotype comes from an adult man with Graves' ophthalmopathy. The CDR3 region is CASSLARTGANEKLFF. In nucleotides, the CDR3 is TGCGCCAGCAGCTTGGCGAGGACAGGGGCTAATGAAAAACTGTTTTTT.